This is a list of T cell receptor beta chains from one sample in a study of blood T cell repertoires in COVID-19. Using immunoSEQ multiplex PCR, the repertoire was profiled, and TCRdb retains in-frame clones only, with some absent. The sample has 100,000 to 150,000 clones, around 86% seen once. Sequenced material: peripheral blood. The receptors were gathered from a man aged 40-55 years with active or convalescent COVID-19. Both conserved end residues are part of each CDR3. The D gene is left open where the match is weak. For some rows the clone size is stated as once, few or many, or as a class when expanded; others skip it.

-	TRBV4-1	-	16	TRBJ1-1	TGCGCCAGCAGCCGCGAGGCAGCAAGGAGGGGAGCTGAAGCTTTCTTT	CASSREAARRGAEAFF
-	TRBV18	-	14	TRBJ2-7	TGTGCCAGCTCAGGGGAGACAGGACCCTACGAGCAGTACTTC	CASSGETGPYEQYF
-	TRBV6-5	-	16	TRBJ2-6	TGTGCCAGCAGTTACTCTACAACCTCTGGGGCCAACGTCCTGACTTTC	CASSYSTTSGANVLTF
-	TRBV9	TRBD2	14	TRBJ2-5	TGTGCCAGCAGCGTAACGGGGGGAGTAGAGACCCAGTACTTC	CASSVTGGVETQYF
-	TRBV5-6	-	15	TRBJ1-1	TGTGCCAGCAGCTTAGTCGGGGGTGCGAACACTGAAGCTTTCTTT	CASSLVGGANTEAFF
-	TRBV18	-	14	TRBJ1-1	TGTGCCAGCTCCCCTAATTTAGCGAACACTGAAGCTTTCTTT	CASSPNLANTEAFF
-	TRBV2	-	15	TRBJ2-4	TGTGCCAGCACCGCCGGGGGGCTAGCCAAAAACATTCAGTACTTC	CASTAGGLAKNIQYF
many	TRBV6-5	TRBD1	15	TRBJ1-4	TGTGCCAGCACCAGATCCGGGACAGGGGGTGAAAAACTGTTTTTT	CASTRSGTGGEKLFF
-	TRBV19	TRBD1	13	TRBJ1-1	TGTGCCAGTAGACGGACAGGGAACACTGAAGCTTTCTTT	CASRRTGNTEAFF
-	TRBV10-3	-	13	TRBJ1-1	TGTGCCATCAGTAAACAGTCGAACACTGAAGCTTTCTTT	CAISKQSNTEAFF
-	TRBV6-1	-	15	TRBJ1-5	TGTGCCAGCAGTGAAGGGGGGAGGGGGGATCAGCCCCAGCATTTT	CASSEGGRGDQPQHF
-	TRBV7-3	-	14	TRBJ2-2	TGTGCCAGCAGCGTGGCAGCGAACACCGGGGAGCTGTTTTTT	CASSVAANTGELFF
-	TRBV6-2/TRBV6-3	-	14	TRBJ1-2	TGTGCCAGCAGTTTAAACAGGGCCTCAAGTGGCTACACCTTC	CASSLNRASSGYTF
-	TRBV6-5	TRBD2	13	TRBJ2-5	TGTGCCAGCATGGGGACTAGCGGGGGCACTCAGTACTTC	CASMGTSGGTQYF
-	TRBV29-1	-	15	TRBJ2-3	TGCAGCGTTGTCAGGACTCCCTCTAGCACAGATACGCAGTATTTT	CSVVRTPSSTDTQYF
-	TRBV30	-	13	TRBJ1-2	TGTGCCTGGAGAGTTGCAGGGGAACATGGCTACACCTTC	CAWRVAGEHGYTF
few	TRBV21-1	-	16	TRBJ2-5	TGTGCCAGCAGCGTTTCCCTCAGGGGGCGCGGGGAGACCCAGTACTTC	CASSVSLRGRGETQYF
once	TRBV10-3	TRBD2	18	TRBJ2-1	TGTGCCATCAGCAAGACTAGCGGGGGGGCCAGTGGCTACAATGAGCAGTTCTTC	CAISKTSGGASGYNEQFF
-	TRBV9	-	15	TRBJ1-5	TGTGCCAGCAGTCGGGGGGTGACTAGCAATCAGCCCCAGCATTTT	CASSRGVTSNQPQHF
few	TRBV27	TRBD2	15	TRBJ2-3	TGTGCCAGCAGTCTCCGTAGCGGGGTGAAAGATACGCAGTATTTT	CASSLRSGVKDTQYF
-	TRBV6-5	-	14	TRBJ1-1	TGTGCCAGCACCGGCAGGGAGGGGAACACTGAAGCTTTCTTT	CASTGREGNTEAFF
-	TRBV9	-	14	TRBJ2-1	TGTGCCAGCAGCGTAGCTCGACGCCAGGATGAGCAGTTCTTC	CASSVARRQDEQFF
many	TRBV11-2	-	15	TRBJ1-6	TGTGCCAGCAGCCCCCATCGTGACAATAATTCACCCCTCCACTTT	CASSPHRDNNSPLHF
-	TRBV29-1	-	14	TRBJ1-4	TGCAGCGTTGAAGTGGCAGGGGTAAATGAAAAACTGTTTTTT	CSVEVAGVNEKLFF
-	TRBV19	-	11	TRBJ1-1	TGTGCCAGTAGTCTACAGCTGGAAGCTTTCTTT	CASSLQLEAFF
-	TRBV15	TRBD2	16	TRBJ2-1	TGTGCCACCAGCAAAGGGACTAGCAGGCTCCGGGATGAGCAGTTCTTC	CATSKGTSRLRDEQFF
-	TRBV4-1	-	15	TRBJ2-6	TGCGCCAGCAGCCAAGGAGACAGGGGGGCCAACGTCCTGACTTTC	CASSQGDRGANVLTF
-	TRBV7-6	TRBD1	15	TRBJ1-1	TGTGCCAGCAGCGAGAGACACAGGGGGCCCACTGAAGCTTTCTTT	CASSERHRGPTEAFF
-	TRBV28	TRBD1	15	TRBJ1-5	TGTGCCAGCAGTCCCACAGGGGGCATAAATCAGCCCCAGCATTTT	CASSPTGGINQPQHF
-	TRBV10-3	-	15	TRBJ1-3	TGTGCCATCAGTCCGTCCGGGTTCTCTGGAAACACCATATATTTT	CAISPSGFSGNTIYF
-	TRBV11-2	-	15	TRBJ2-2	TGTGCCAGCAGCTCCCGCGCGTCTAGTTCCGGGGAGCTGTTTTTT	CASSSRASSSGELFF
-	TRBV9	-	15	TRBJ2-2	TGTGCCAGCAGCGTAGCTACACGGGGCACCGGGGAGCTGTTTTTT	CASSVATRGTGELFF
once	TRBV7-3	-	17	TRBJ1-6	TGTGCCAGCAGCTTAAAGGGCCAGGGCCCCATTAATTCACCCCTCCACTTT	CASSLKGQGPINSPLHF
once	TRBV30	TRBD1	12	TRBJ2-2	TGTGCCTCGACAGGGGGCAGACGGGAGCTGTTTTTT	CASTGGRRELFF
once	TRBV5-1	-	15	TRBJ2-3	TGCGCCAGCAGCTTGGCGTCCGCGGGCACAGATACGCAGTATTTT	CASSLASAGTDTQYF
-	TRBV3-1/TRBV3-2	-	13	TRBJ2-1	TGTGCCAGCAGCCAAGATCGGTACAATGAGCAGTTCTTC	CASSQDRYNEQFF
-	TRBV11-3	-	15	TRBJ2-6	TGTGCCAGCAGCTTAGGGGGGGCTGGGGCCAACGTCCTGACTTTC	CASSLGGAGANVLTF
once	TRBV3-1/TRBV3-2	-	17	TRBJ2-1	TGTGCCAGCAGCCAAGATCGGTTTAGTCTGTGGTACAATGAGCAGTTCTTC	CASSQDRFSLWYNEQFF
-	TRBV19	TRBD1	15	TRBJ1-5	TGTGCCAGTAGTCGGACAGGGGATAGCAATCAGCCCCAGCATTTT	CASSRTGDSNQPQHF
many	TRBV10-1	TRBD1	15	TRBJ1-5	TGCGCCAGGGAGGGGGCCCGCCGACGAAATCAGCCCCAGCATTTT	CAREGARRRNQPQHF
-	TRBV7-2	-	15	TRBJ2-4	TGTGCCAGCAGCTTAGGGCCCACGGCCAAAAACATTCAGTACTTC	CASSLGPTAKNIQYF
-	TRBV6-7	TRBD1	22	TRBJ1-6	TGTGCCAGCAGTTACTCGAGGTTAGATTTGGGTGACAGGGGCCGAGGGTTTTCACCCCTCCACTTT	CASSYSRLDLGDRGRGFSPLHF
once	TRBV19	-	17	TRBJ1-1	TGTGCCAGTAGTATAAGAACCACCGGGACACGGTACACTGAAGCTTTCTTT	CASSIRTTGTRYTEAFF
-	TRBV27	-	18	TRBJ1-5	TGTGCCAGCAGTTTTGGTAGTACAGGGCTCTATAGCAATCAGCCCCAGCATTTT	CASSFGSTGLYSNQPQHF
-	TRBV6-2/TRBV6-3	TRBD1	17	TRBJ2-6	TGTGCCAGCAGTTCTCAGGGGGTCTACTCTGGGGCCAACGTCCTGACTTTC	CASSSQGVYSGANVLTF
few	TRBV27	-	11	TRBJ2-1	TGTGCCAGCAGTTTCAGAAATGAGCAGTTCTTC	CASSFRNEQFF
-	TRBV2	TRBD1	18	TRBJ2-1	TGTGCCAGCGTGAAGGACAGGGGTCTCAAGAGCTCCTACAATGAGCAGTTCTTC	CASVKDRGLKSSYNEQFF
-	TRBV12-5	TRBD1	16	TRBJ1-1	TGTGCTAGTGGTTTGGACCTGGGACAGAGGAACACTGAAGCTTTCTTT	CASGLDLGQRNTEAFF
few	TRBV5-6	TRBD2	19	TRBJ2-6	TGTGCCAGCAGCTATCTCCCCAAGCGGGGGGGTTCTGGGGCCAACGTCCTGACTTTC	CASSYLPKRGGSGANVLTF